The next 6 T cell receptor beta chains were all read from a single sample in a study of blood T cell repertoires in COVID-19. Method: immunoSEQ multiplex PCR; TCRdb's copy keeps in-frame clones and lacks some. This sample has about 280,000 clones; 85% to 90% occur once, and the top ten carry about 2%. The source material was PBMCs or T cells enriched from blood (not recorded which). The receptor source for this set is a woman aged 55 to 70 who had recovered from COVID-19.

The chain has TRBV7-9 and TRBJ2-1, with 13 bases matching TRBD2. Germline assignment: CDR1 SEHNR and CDR2 FQNEAQ (reference sequence). V shed 5 bases, J shed 4 bases, and the junction held 5 bases outside the gene matches. The CDR3 is 16 amino acids. Here the CDR3 DNA reads TGTGCCAGCAGCAAGGGGACTAGCGGGGAGTACAATGAGCAGTTCTTC. Translated: CASSKGTSGEYNEQFF.

This clone was found a few times. The rearrangement links TRBV3-1 (or the pseudogene TRBV3-2) to TRBJ2-1, with 10 nucleotides matching TRBD2. CDR1 and CDR2 from the germline V gene are LGHDT and YNNKEL (reference sequence). The length of the CDR3 is 14 residues. V gave up 7 bases and J gave up 7 bases; unmatched junction bases: 7. CDR3: CASTLAGEYNEQFF. The CDR3 DNA is TGTGCCAGCACCCTAGCGGGAGAGTATAATGAGCAGTTCTTC.

Concerning this clone: Its ends do not fully match the called genes, so a read error is possible. The chain is built from TRBV7-7 and TRBJ2-1; TRBD2 aligns across 11 bases. Germline values: CDR1 SSHAT, CDR2 FNYEAQ (reference sequence). The CDR3 extends over 15 amino acids. In nucleotides, the CDR3 is TGTGCTAGCAGCTCCCTAGCGGGGGGAGCCAGTGAGCAGTTCTTC. It specifies CASSSLAGGASEQFF.

The chain is built from TRBV9 and TRBJ1-6; 7 bases agree with TRBD1. Germline V gene lookup returns CDR1 SGDLS and CDR2 YYNGEE. CDR3 length: 14 residues. With V trimmed by 3 bases and J by 7 bases, 4 bases remained unmatched. The CDR3 DNA reads as TGTGCCAGCAGCGGCCAGGGGGAAAATTCACCCCTCCACTTT. It encodes CASSGQGENSPLHF.

The chain carries TRBV11-3 and TRBJ2-7, with D possibly matching TRBD2 (6 bases). This CDR3 comprises 14 residues. V lost 5 bases, J lost 6 bases, and 17 bases lay in between. From germline, CDR1 is SGHNT and CDR2 YENEEA. This chain's CDR3 is CASSLLVRGGEQYF. The CDR3 nucleotides are TGTGCCAGCAGCCTCCTGGTGCGGGGCGGCGAGCAGTACTTC.

The rearrangement uses TRBV18 and TRBJ2-1; TRBD2 matches at 14 bases. The trim removed 3 bases at V and 8 bases at J, leaving 6 bases unmatched. Per the germline V gene, CDR1 is KGHSH and CDR2 is LQKENI. The CDR3 sequence is 16 residues long. The CDR3 is CASSPSLGLAGDEQFF. CDR3 sequence (DNA): TGTGCCAGCTCACCGAGCCTGGGACTAGCGGGAGATGAGCAGTTCTTC.